Included here is one TCR beta chain sequence, with context. This sample is drawn from a study of blood T cell repertoires in COVID-19. On the study more broadly: From T cells, B-cell-depleted T cells, or PBMCs came the material, which was cDNA or gDNA.

V lost 4 bases and J 12 bases, leaving 19 bases between the germline ends. Germline V lookup: CDR1 SEHNR, CDR2 FQNEAQ (reference sequence). This CDR3 has 14 residues. Participants, roughly 18 to 90 years old, spanned some 23 US areas. Clinical histories supplied by participants themselves formed the basis of cohort assignment. The repertoire was sequenced with immunoSEQ multiplex PCR; TCRdb's copy has only in-frame clones and lacks some. This sample has approximately 200,000 clones; roughly 82% occur once, and the top ten carry approximately 12%. Material for sequencing was PBMCs or T cells enriched from blood (not recorded which). The chain couples TRBV7-9 to TRBJ2-1, with a tentative D call TRBD1 (5 bases). This clonotype was obtained from a man aged 35-49 years who had recovered from COVID-19. This chain's CDR3 is CASSSQGSPPAQFF. The CDR3 nucleotides are TGTGCCAGCAGCTCCCAGGGTAGCCCGCCGGCGCAGTTCTTC.